The table lists the clone carrying this T cell receptor beta chain with a few counts. The antigen is not known. These data belong to a study of post-analysis software for immune sequencing data. Study-level findings and limits: Normalized Chao1 diversity was significantly reduced in patients versus controls. Compared with controls, patients had more of about 5 TRBV segments, including TRBV5-6, TRBV5-1 and TRBV20-1.

Incorporated into the TCR beta cDNA libraries were unique molecular identifiers, which served to reduce PCR and sequencing biases. TCRdb processed the PCR reads anew with MiXCR; each CDR3 protein has one entry. The sample has some 160,000 distinct CDR3 sequences, 35% to 40% seen once. Germline-derived CDR1 and CDR2 are MGHRA and YSYEKL. This CDR3 comprises 20 residues. The V segment lost 0 bases and the J segment 2 bases; nucleotides outside the gene matches: 13. Sequences were derived from blood, sampled after autologous hematopoietic stem cell transplantation. The receptor was isolated from a girl between 10 and 17 years old with multiple sclerosis. The chain combines TRBV4-1 with TRBJ2-5; 12 bases align to TRBD2. The CDR3 DNA reads TGCGCCAGCAGCCAAGAAAGGGAAAAACTAGCGGGAGGACCTCAAGAGACCCAGTACTTC. Protein product: CASSQEREKLAGGPQETQYF.